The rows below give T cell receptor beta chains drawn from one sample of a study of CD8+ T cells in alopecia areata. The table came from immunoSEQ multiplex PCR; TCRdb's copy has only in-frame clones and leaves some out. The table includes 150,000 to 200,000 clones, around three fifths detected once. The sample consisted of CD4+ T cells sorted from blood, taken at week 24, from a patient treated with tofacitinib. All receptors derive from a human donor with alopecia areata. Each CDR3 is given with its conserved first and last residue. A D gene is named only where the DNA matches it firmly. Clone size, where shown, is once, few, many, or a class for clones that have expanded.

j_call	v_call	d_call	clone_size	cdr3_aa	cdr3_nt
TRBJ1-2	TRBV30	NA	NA	CAWSPYSGENYGYTF	TGTGCCTGGAGCCCCTATTCGGGGGAGAACTATGGCTACACCTTC
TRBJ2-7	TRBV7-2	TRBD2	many	CASSRTSGTYEQYF	TGTGCCAGCAGTCGGACTAGCGGTACCTACGAGCAGTACTTC
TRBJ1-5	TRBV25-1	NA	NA	CASSAGGASNQPQHF	TGTGCCAGCAGTGCGGGGGGCGCGTCGAATCAGCCCCAGCATTTT
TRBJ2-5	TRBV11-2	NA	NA	CASSLGSGTWETQYF	TGTGCCAGCAGCTTAGGGTCAGGGACTTGGGAGACCCAGTACTTC
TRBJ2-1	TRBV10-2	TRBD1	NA	CASSQQGGEQFF	TGCGCCAGCAGTCAACAGGGGGGTGAGCAGTTCTTC
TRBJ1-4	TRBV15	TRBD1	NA	CATSREGQGGNEKLFF	TGTGCCACCAGCAGAGAGGGACAGGGGGGTAATGAAAAACTGTTTTTT
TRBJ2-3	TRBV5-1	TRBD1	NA	CASSLGDRTTDTQYF	TGCGCCAGCAGCTTGGGGGACAGGACCACAGATACGCAGTATTTT
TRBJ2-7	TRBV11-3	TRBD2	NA	CASRGAYEQYF	TGTGCCAGCCGGGGGGCCTACGAGCAGTACTTC
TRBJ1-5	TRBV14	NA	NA	CASSQVSRAGLQHF	TGTGCCAGCAGCCAAGTCAGTAGGGCAGGGCTCCAGCATTTT
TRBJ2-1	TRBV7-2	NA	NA	CASSRDFSKEQFF	TGTGCCAGCAGCAGGGACTTTTCCAAGGAGCAGTTCTTC
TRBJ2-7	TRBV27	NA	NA	CASRQGRTYEQYF	TGTGCCAGCAGACAGGGACGCACCTACGAGCAGTACTTC
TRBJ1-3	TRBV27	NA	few	CASSLSLGNTIYF	TGTGCCAGCAGTTTATCCCTGGGAAACACCATATATTTT
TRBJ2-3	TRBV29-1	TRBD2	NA	CSVLAGGSDTQYF	TGCAGCGTACTAGCGGGGGGTTCAGATACGCAGTATTTT
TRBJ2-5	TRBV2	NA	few	CASSGSVQETQYF	TGTGCCAGCAGTGGTTCAGTTCAAGAGACCCAGTACTTC
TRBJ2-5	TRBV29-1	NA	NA	CSVGSAGETQYF	TGCAGCGTTGGTTCTGCTGGGGAGACCCAGTACTTC
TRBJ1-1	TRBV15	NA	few	CATSRDMGNTEAFF	TGTGCCACCAGCAGAGATATGGGTAACACTGAAGCTTTCTTT
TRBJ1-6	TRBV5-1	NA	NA	CASSSQGGSPLHF	TGCGCCAGCAGCAGTCAAGGGGGTTCACCCCTCCACTTT
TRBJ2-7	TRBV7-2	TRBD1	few	CASGQGVYEQYF	TGTGCCTCGGGACAGGGAGTGTACGAGCAGTACTTC
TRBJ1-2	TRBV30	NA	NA	CAWGLGGFGYTF	TGTGCCTGGGGGTTGGGAGGGTTTGGCTACACCTTC
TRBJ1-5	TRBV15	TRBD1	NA	CATSGDRASYQPQHF	TGTGCCACCAGTGGCGACAGGGCTTCATATCAGCCCCAGCATTTT
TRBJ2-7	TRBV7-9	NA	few	CASSFGRGREQYF	TGTGCCAGCAGCTTTGGGCGGGGAAGGGAGCAGTACTTC
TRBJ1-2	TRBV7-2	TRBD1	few	CASSTGLQGNYGYTF	TGTGCCAGCAGCACCGGGTTACAGGGGAACTATGGCTACACCTTC
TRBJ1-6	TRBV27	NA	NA	CASSRRVQGKNSPLHF	TGTGCCAGCAGCCGCCGCGTACAGGGAAAGAATTCACCCCTCCACTTT
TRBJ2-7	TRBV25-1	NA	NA	CASSGGQREQYF	TGTGCCAGCAGTGGTGGACAGCGCGAGCAGTACTTC
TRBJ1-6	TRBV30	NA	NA	CAWSGQGNSPLHF	TGTGCCTGGAGTGGGCAGGGGAATTCACCCCTCCACTTT
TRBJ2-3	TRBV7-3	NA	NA	CASSSGTSTDTQYF	TGTGCCAGCAGCTCGGGAACTAGCACAGATACGCAGTATTTT
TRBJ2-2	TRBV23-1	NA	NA	CASSPGAELNTGELFF	TGCGCCAGTAGTCCGGGGGCAGAACTGAACACCGGGGAGCTGTTTTTT
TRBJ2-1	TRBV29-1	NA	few	CSVETRVDEQFF	TGCAGCGTTGAAACCAGGGTCGATGAGCAGTTCTTC
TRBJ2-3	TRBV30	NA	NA	CAWSEPGGRTDTQYF	TGTGCCTGGAGTGAGCCGGGGGGCCGAACAGATACGCAGTATTTT
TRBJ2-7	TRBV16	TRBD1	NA	CASSQRQGAEQYF	TGTGCCAGCAGCCAGAGACAGGGTGCCGAGCAGTACTTC
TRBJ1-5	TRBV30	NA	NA	CAWSVTGGLIFQPQHF	TGTGCCTGGAGTGTAACTGGGGGACTGATTTTTCAGCCCCAGCATTTT
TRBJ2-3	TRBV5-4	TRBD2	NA	CASSLGGRGSGNTQYF	TGTGCCAGCAGCTTGGGCGGGAGGGGGAGCGGGAATACGCAGTATTTT
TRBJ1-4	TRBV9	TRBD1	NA	CASSVGQGGEKLFF	TGTGCCAGCAGCGTAGGACAGGGGGGAGAAAAACTGTTTTTT
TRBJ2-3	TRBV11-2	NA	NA	CASDNRVSDTQYF	TGTGCCAGCGACAATAGAGTATCCGATACGCAGTATTTT
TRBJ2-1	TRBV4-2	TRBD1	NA	CASSQDRQGASNEQFF	TGTGCCAGCAGCCAAGATAGGCAGGGGGCGAGCAATGAGCAGTTCTTC
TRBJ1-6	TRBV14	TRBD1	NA	CASSPRTGGGISPLHF	TGTGCCAGCAGCCCCAGAACAGGGGGCGGAATATCACCCCTCCACTTT
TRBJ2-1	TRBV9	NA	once	CASSQQPNNEQFF	TGTGCCAGCTCCCAACAGCCGAACAATGAGCAGTTCTTC